Each of the 15 T cell receptor beta chains below was sequenced from the same sample in a study of blood T cell repertoires in COVID-19. Profiled with immunoSEQ multiplex PCR; TCRdb holds only in-frame clones, not every one. This repertoire shows more than 10,000 clones, around four fifths found once; its top ten account for about 35%. Sequenced material: peripheral blood. The origin of the receptors is a human donor in a cohort sampled during active COVID-19.

This clone was observed a few times. The gene calls are TRBV1 and TRBJ2-2; the DNA was not compared with TRBD2, the D call given in the table. TRBV1 is designated a pseudogene. The CDR3 covers 17 residues. CDR3 region: CTSSQVRGWKNTGELFF. In nucleotides, the CDR3 is TGCACCAGCAGCCAAGTCCGGGGTTGGAAGAACACCGGGGAGCTGTTTTTT.

The chain links TRBV6-5 to TRBJ2-7; D unresolved. Between the trimmed V and J ends, which lost 6 bases and 4 bases, there was a span of 16 bases. The CDR3 is 14 residues long. Germline lookup yields CDR1 MNHEY and CDR2 SVGAGI. The CDR3, as DNA: TGTGCCAGCAGCGCTGCAGGTATGGGTTACGAGCAGTACTTC. Translated: CASSAAGMGYEQYF.

The rearrangement joins TRBV20-1 to TRBJ1-1; unclear D gene. Per germline, CDR1 DFQATT and CDR2 SNEGSKA (reference sequence). V was clipped by 3 bases and J by 4 bases, with 6 bases between them. The CDR3 runs to 11 residues. DNA for the CDR3: TGCAGTGCTAGTGGCAGCACTGAAGCTTTCTTT. Translated: CSASGSTEAFF.

J is TRBJ2-1 and V is TRBV12-3 or TRBV12-4; 7 bases line up with TRBD2. This CDR3 is 13 amino acids long. V trimming: 3 bases; J trimming: 8 bases; junction bases outside the gene matches: 4. The CDR3 is CASSFSGPDEQFF. CDR3 nucleotide sequence: TGTGCCAGCAGTTTTAGCGGGCCCGATGAGCAGTTCTTC.

The chain has TRBV5-6 and TRBJ1-6, with 7 bases lining up with TRBD1. Per germline, CDR1 SGHDT and CDR2 YYEEEE. CDR3 size: 14 residues. V lost 5 bases, J lost 7 bases, and 6 bases stayed unmatched. The CDR3 reads CASSSDRENSPLHF. The CDR3 nucleotides are TGTGCCAGCAGTTCCGACAGGGAAAATTCACCCCTCCACTTT.

The rearrangement joins TRBV2 to TRBJ1-5, with D uncertain. CDR3 length equals 15 residues. Germline-derived CDR1 and CDR2 are SNHLY and FYNNEI. The V gene lost 6 bases and the J gene lost 2 bases, with 14 bases spanning the gap. CDR3 protein: CASSVRVSGNQPQHF. The DNA of the CDR3 is TGTGCCAGCAGCGTACGGGTTAGCGGCAATCAGCCCCAGCATTTT.

The chain employs TRBV10-3 and TRBJ2-7; no reliable D call. This CDR3 has 13 residues. V lost 1 base, J lost 7 bases, and 11 bases lay in between. The V gene's germline CDR1 is ENHRY and CDR2 SYGVKD. The CDR3 bases are TGTGCCATCAGTGAGTACACCGCCGGGGAGCAGTACTTC. It yields the protein CAISEYTAGEQYF.

This sequence joins TRBV11-2 and TRBJ1-2, with D unclear. This CDR3 is built from 15 residues. Germline assignment: CDR1 SGHAT and CDR2 FQNNGV. Trimming took 6 bases from V and 4 from J, leaving 18 bases between them. CDR3 DNA sequence: TGTGCCAGCAGACAAATCTCAGGAATCGGCTATGGCTACACCTTC. Translated, it gives CASRQISGIGYGYTF.

This chain links TRBV5-5 with TRBJ1-5, with 7 bases lining up with TRBD1. Germline trimming cut 5 bases from V and 7 bases from J; bases unmatched to any gene: 6. The CDR3 covers 13 residues. The germline CDR1 and CDR2 sequences are SGHKS and YYEKEE (reference sequence). This CDR3 reads CASSPTGDQPQHF. For the CDR3, the DNA is TGTGCCAGCAGTCCCACAGGGGACCAGCCCCAGCATTTT.

This chain connects TRBV2 to TRBJ2-6; 9 bases fit TRBD1. The CDR3 has 15 residues. The germline gives CDR1 SNHLY, CDR2 FYNNEI. After removal of 5 bases from V and 4 bases from J, the junction contained 3 bases not matched to a gene. The CDR3 bases are TGTGCCAGCAGTAACAGGGGGCAAGGGGCCAACGTCCTGACTTTC. Encoded protein: CASSNRGQGANVLTF.

CDR3 bases: TGTGCCAGTAGTTGGGACAGGGGTATCAATGAGCAGTTCTTC. Its protein product is CASSWDRGINEQFF. The chain has TRBV19 and TRBJ2-1; 10 bases are a match to TRBD1. V trimming: 5 bases; J trimming: 6 bases; junction bases outside the gene matches: 4. Germline V gives CDR1 LNHDA, CDR2 SQIVND (reference sequence). There are 14 residues in the CDR3.

This chain links TRBV9 with TRBJ2-7; 8 nucleotides agree with TRBD1. The germline V gene encodes CDR1 SGDLS and CDR2 YYNGEE. This CDR3 is built from 17 residues. Unmatched junction bases numbered 15, after V lost 4 bases and J lost 3 bases. The CDR3 is CASSTRPAGTGVYEQYF. The DNA for the CDR3 is TGTGCCAGCAGCACGAGGCCGGCCGGGACAGGAGTCTACGAGCAGTACTTC.

This clone has only one observation. This chain uses TRBV15 with TRBJ2-3; tentatively, D is TRBD1 (7 bases). Trimming shortened V by 0 bases and J by 2 bases, and 18 bases separated the two germline ends. From germline, CDR1 is LNHNV and CDR2 YYDKDF (reference sequence). CDR3 length: 18 residues. CDR3 DNA sequence: TGTGCCACCAGCAGAGATAGGAGGGGGCGAGGGGTCACAGATACGCAGTATTTT. The encoded protein is CATSRDRRGRGVTDTQYF.

V and J are TRBV5-1 and TRBJ2-7; 9 nucleotides agree with TRBD1. CDR3 size: 16 residues. J gave up 10 bases and V 3 bases, and 17 bases lay outside the gene matches. Germline-derived CDR1 and CDR2 are SGHRS and YFSETQ. CDR3 bases: TGCGCCAGCAGCTCTTCTTTCCCGGGACAGGGCTTTGGACAGTACTTC. As protein: CASSSSFPGQGFGQYF.

The J gene is TRBJ1-5, the V gene TRBV6-4, with D hard to call. This CDR3 has 16 residues. V was trimmed by 0 bases and J by 4 bases, leaving 13 bases between them. Germline loops: CDR1 MRHNA, CDR2 SNTAGT. CDR3 in amino acids: CASSDSIIRTNQPQHF. The CDR3, as DNA: TGTGCCAGCAGTGACTCGATCATAAGAACAAATCAGCCCCAGCATTTT.